The rows below give T cell receptor beta chains drawn from one sample of a study of PD-1 blockade in mismatch repair-deficient tumors. Sequencing used immunoSEQ multiplex PCR; TCRdb keeps in-frame clones, though not all of them. The sample consists of 76,000 or so clones, 70% to 90% of them appearing once. Sequencing used peripheral blood, obtained 44 weeks after starting pembrolizumab. These receptors all come from an adult with mismatch repair-deficient cancer. Both conserved end residues are part of each CDR3. D genes are given only for firm matches. Size values are once, few and many counts, or a class for expanded clones, and some rows have none.

clone_size	j_call	v_call	d_call	cdr3_aa	cdr3_nt
NA	TRBJ2-5	TRBV5-4	TRBD2	CASSTSGQETQYF	TGTGCCAGCAGCACTAGCGGCCAAGAGACCCAGTACTTC
medium-sized	TRBJ2-1	TRBV11-3	TRBD2	CASSLGGGSGGSYNEQFF	TGTGCCAGCAGCTTAGGTGGGGGCAGCGGGGGATCCTACAATGAGCAGTTCTTC
once	TRBJ1-2	TRBV5-4	NA	CASSSELQAPYGYTF	TGTGCCAGCAGCTCGGAATTACAGGCTCCTTATGGCTACACCTTC
NA	TRBJ2-1	TRBV4-3	TRBD2	CASSHSDRGYRSGRAVDNEQFF	TGCGCCAGCAGCCACAGCGACAGGGGGTATCGTAGCGGGAGGGCCGTGGACAATGAGCAGTTCTTC
NA	TRBJ1-4	TRBV18	NA	CASSPRGGTNEKLFF	TGTGCCAGCTCACCTCGTGGGGGTACTAATGAAAAACTGTTTTTT
NA	TRBJ2-5	TRBV6-5	NA	CASSWGARYQETQYF	TGTGCCAGCAGTTGGGGGGCCCGGTACCAAGAGACCCAGTACTTC
NA	TRBJ2-1	TRBV7-3	TRBD2	CASSEDGAGEEEQFF	TGTGCCAGCAGCGAAGATGGGGCGGGAGAGGAGGAGCAGTTCTTC
NA	TRBJ2-5	TRBV7-2	NA	CASSQKETQYF	TGTGCCAGCAGCCAAAAAGAGACCCAGTACTTC
NA	TRBJ2-6	TRBV19	NA	CASQEVFRANVLTF	TGTGCCAGCCAAGAGGTTTTTCGGGCCAACGTCCTGACTTTC
NA	TRBJ2-1	TRBV6-1	NA	CASSVVWGSVYNEQFF	TGTGCCAGCAGTGTAGTTTGGGGTTCCGTCTACAATGAGCAGTTCTTC
few	TRBJ1-1	TRBV18	NA	CASSRPFRGNTEAFF	TGTGCCAGCTCACGACCATTCCGAGGGAACACTGAAGCTTTCTTT
NA	TRBJ1-2	TRBV5-4	TRBD1	CASSPPTGIGYTF	TGTGCCAGCAGCCCGCCGACAGGGATCGGCTACACCTTC
NA	TRBJ2-1	TRBV9	NA	CASSPRSGPYNEQFF	TGTGCCAGCAGCCCCCGGAGCGGGCCATACAATGAGCAGTTCTTC
once	TRBJ2-2	TRBV11-2	TRBD2	CASSFSGTSGSTGELFF	TGTGCCAGCAGCTTTTCCGGGACTAGCGGGAGTACCGGGGAGCTGTTTTTT
NA	TRBJ1-1	TRBV7-6	TRBD1	CASSSGQIIKAFF	TGTGCCAGCAGCTCGGGACAGATAATTAAAGCTTTCTTT
NA	TRBJ2-4	TRBV5-6	NA	CASSYGGIQYF	TGTGCCAGCAGCTACGGGGGTATTCAGTACTTC
NA	TRBJ1-3	TRBV9	NA	CASSPREGNTIYF	TGTGCCAGCAGCCCAAGGGAAGGAAACACCATATATTTT
NA	TRBJ2-3	TRBV27	TRBD2	CASSRPGLGSVF	TGTGCCAGCAGCAGACCGGGACTAGGCTCCGTTTTT
NA	TRBJ1-4	TRBV27	NA	CASRGFSTNEKLFF	TGTGCCAGCAGGGGGTTCAGCACTAATGAAAAACTGTTTTTT
NA	TRBJ2-1	TRBV5-1	NA	CASSPQLGSYNEQFF	TGCGCCAGCAGCCCGCAATTGGGTTCCTACAATGAGCAGTTCTTC
few	TRBJ2-1	TRBV30	NA	CAWSLGEVSYNEQFF	TGTGCCTGGAGCCTCGGGGAGGTTTCCTACAATGAGCAGTTCTTC
NA	TRBJ2-7	TRBV7-9	NA	CASSFDYEQYF	TGTGCCAGCAGCTTCGACTACGAGCAGTACTTC
NA	TRBJ1-1	TRBV5-5	NA	CASSLGQGRSTEAFF	TGTGCCAGCAGCTTGGGGCAGGGAAGGTCTACTGAAGCTTTCTTT
NA	TRBJ2-1	TRBV5-8	TRBD1	CASTGGSYNEQFF	TGTGCCAGCACAGGGGGCTCCTACAATGAGCAGTTCTTC
NA	TRBJ2-3	TRBV5-1	TRBD2	CASSLPTSGRLTDTQYF	TGCGCCAGCAGCTTACCGACTAGCGGAAGACTCACAGATACGCAGTATTTT
NA	TRBJ2-5	TRBV27	TRBD1	CASSLPADRGMEETQYF	TGTGCCAGCAGTTTACCGGCGGACAGGGGGATGGAAGAGACCCAGTACTTC
NA	TRBJ2-7	TRBV7-9	NA	CASSLESGLSYEQYF	TGTGCCAGCAGCTTAGAATCGGGTTTATCCTACGAGCAGTACTTC
NA	TRBJ1-1	TRBV5-1	NA	CASSLLPDTEAFF	TGCGCCAGCAGCCTACTACCCGACACTGAAGCTTTCTTT
NA	TRBJ2-1	TRBV7-2	TRBD1	CASNPFGTGTYNEQFF	TGTGCCAGCAACCCCTTCGGGACAGGAACCTACAATGAGCAGTTCTTC
NA	TRBJ2-1	TRBV7-2	TRBD2	CASSPETGRPSFF	TGTGCCAGCAGCCCAGAGACCGGGAGGCCCTCTTTCTTC
NA	TRBJ2-5	TRBV7-9	NA	CASSLALRETQYF	TGTGCCAGCAGCTTAGCGCTTCGAGAGACCCAGTACTTC
NA	TRBJ2-3	TRBV6-1	TRBD1	CASRRTGLGGDTQYF	TGTGCCAGCAGGAGGACAGGGTTGGGGGGAGATACGCAGTATTTT
NA	TRBJ1-2	TRBV4-2	NA	CASSEDGRDMRF	TGTGCCAGCAGCGAGGACGGGAGGGACATGAGATTC
many	TRBJ1-3	TRBV4-2	NA	CASSQEQGNTIYF	TGTGCCAGCAGCCAAGAACAGGGAAACACCATATATTTT
few	TRBJ1-2	TRBV5-4	NA	CASTLREGWRGYTF	TGTGCCAGCACCCTCAGGGAGGGGTGGCGGGGCTACACCTTC
NA	TRBJ1-1	TRBV6-6	NA	CASSYGAGTEAFF	TGTGCCAGCAGCTACGGGGCCGGCACTGAAGCTTTCTTT
NA	TRBJ1-5	TRBV28	NA	CASSSPTETNQPQHF	TGTGCCAGCAGTTCCCCGACAGAGACTAATCAGCCCCAGCATTTT
NA	TRBJ2-5	TRBV12-2	NA	CASSLGVRGETQYF	TGTGCCAGCAGCCTAGGAGTTCGGGGGGAGACCCAGTACTTC
NA	TRBJ2-7	TRBV19	TRBD2	CASSIGPGGSSEQYF	TGTGCCAGTAGTATCGGGCCGGGCGGGAGTAGCGAGCAGTACTTC
NA	TRBJ2-2	TRBV5-1	TRBD2	CASSSGLAGGPGELFF	TGCGCCAGCAGCTCGGGACTAGCGGGAGGTCCCGGGGAGCTGTTTTTT
few	TRBJ2-2	TRBV19	NA	CASSTGHTGELFF	TGTGCCAGTAGTACAGGACACACCGGGGAGCTGTTTTTT
few	TRBJ2-7	TRBV11-2	TRBD2	CASSPAGPISYEQYF	TGTGCCAGCAGCCCAGCGGGGCCGATCTCCTACGAGCAGTACTTC
once	TRBJ1-5	TRBV18	NA	CASSPLVAEPQHF	TGTGCCAGCTCACCACTGGTGGCAGAGCCCCAGCATTTT
NA	TRBJ1-6	TRBV4-1	NA	CASSQESGQTNSPLHF	TGCGCCAGCAGCCAAGAATCCGGACAGACCAATTCACCCCTCCACTTT
NA	TRBJ2-2	TRBV6-4	NA	CASSDWNTGELFF	TGTGCCAGCAGTGACTGGAACACCGGGGAGCTGTTTTTT
NA	TRBJ1-2	TRBV11-1	TRBD1	CASSAPGTVYGYTF	TGTGCCAGCAGCGCGCCCGGGACAGTCTATGGCTACACCTTC
NA	TRBJ1-2	TRBV19	NA	CASSGRRRFGYTF	TGTGCCAGTAGCGGGCGGAGACGGTTTGGCTACACCTTC
NA	TRBJ1-2	TRBV19	NA	CASSIGGGGDYGYTF	TGTGCCAGTAGTATAGGGGGAGGGGGAGACTATGGCTACACCTTC
medium-sized	TRBJ2-7	TRBV7-9	NA	CASTAGLYEQYF	TGTGCCAGCACTGCCGGGCTTTACGAGCAGTACTTC
NA	TRBJ2-2	TRBV12-5	NA	CASHNRGAGTGELFF	TGTGCTAGTCACAACCGGGGGGCCGGCACCGGGGAGCTGTTTTTT
NA	TRBJ1-1	TRBV7-9	NA	CASYGPVMPEAFF	TGTGCCAGTTATGGGCCAGTTATGCCTGAAGCTTTCTTT